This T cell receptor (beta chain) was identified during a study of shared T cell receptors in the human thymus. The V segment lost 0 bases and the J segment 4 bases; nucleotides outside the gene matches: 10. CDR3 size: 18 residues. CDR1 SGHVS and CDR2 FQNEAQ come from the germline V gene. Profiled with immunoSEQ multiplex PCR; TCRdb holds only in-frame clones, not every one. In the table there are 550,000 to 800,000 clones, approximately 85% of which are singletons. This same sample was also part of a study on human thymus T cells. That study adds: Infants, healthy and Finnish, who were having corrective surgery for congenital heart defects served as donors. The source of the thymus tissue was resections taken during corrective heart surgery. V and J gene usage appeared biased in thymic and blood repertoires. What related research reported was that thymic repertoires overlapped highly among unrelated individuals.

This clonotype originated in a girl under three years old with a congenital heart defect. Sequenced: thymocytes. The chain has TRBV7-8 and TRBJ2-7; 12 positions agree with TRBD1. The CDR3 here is CASSLALGTGGNRYEQYF. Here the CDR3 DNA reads TGTGCCAGCAGCTTAGCGCTCGGGACAGGGGGCAATCGGTACGAGCAGTACTTC.